This T cell receptor (beta chain) was retrieved from a study of T cell repertoires in cytomegalovirus infection. As for the study in general: Recently identified HLA-C-restricted CMV epitopes were used, and well-studied HLA-B-restricted CMV epitopes were used as well. Indications came from public TCR beta signatures; they pointed to CMV infection and to a matching HLA type. Regarding the study as a whole: Summed frequency of shared TCR beta families picked out CMV carriers who also had the relevant HLA.

Each CDR3 protein is one row after TCRdb ran MiXCR on the reads. The table has under 500,000 distinct CDR3 sequences, more than 40% seen once; the top ten hold about 39%. The V end lost 7 bases, the J end lost 6 bases, and 22 bases lay between the germline ends. The CDR3 sequence is 15 residues long. Germline V gene data show CDR1 as MGHDK and CDR2 as SYGVNS. On this clonotype itself: The antigen is undetermined.

Material: cultured PBMCs, obtained from culture after CMV antigen stimulation. V gene TRBV25-1 combines with J gene TRBJ2-7; a possible D gene is TRBD2 (5 bases). The TCR comes from a human donor in good health (CMV status not recorded). Some clones in this sample may be carry-over from other donors' samples. The CDR3 region is CASTKTDFPSGEQYF. The CDR3 region has the DNA TGTGCCAGCACCAAGACGGACTTTCCCTCGGGCGAGCAGTACTTC.